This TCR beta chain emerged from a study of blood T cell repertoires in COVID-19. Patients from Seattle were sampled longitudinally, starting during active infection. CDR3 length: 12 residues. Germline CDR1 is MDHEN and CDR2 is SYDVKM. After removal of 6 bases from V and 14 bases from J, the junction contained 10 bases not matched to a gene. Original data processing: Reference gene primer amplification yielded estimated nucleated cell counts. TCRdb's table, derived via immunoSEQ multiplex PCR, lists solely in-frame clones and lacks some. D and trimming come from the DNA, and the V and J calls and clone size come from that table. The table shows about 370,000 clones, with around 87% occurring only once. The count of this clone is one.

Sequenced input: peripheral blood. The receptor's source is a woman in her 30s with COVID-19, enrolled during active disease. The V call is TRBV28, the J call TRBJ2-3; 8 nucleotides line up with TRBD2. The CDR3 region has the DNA TGTGCCAGCAGGGGAGGGACTAGTGGCCCGTATTTT. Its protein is CASRGGTSGPYF.